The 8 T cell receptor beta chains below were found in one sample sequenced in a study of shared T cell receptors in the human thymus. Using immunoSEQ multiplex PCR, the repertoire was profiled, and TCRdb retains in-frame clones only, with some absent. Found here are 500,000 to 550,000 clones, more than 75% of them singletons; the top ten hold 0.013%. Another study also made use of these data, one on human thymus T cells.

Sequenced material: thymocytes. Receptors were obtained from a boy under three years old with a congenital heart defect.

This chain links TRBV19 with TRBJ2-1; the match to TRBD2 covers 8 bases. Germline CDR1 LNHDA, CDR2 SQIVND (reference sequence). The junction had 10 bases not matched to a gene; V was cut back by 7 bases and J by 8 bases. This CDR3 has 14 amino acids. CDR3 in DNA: TGTGCCAGTATGGTAAGCGGGAGAACGGATGAGCAGTTCTTC. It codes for CASMVSGRTDEQFF. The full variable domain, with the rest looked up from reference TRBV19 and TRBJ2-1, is DGGITQSPKYLFRKEGQNVTLSCEQNLNHDAMYWYRQDPGQGLRLIYYSQIVNDFQKGDIAEGYSVSREKKESFPLTVTSAQKNPTAFYLCASMVSGRTDEQFFGPGTRLTVL.

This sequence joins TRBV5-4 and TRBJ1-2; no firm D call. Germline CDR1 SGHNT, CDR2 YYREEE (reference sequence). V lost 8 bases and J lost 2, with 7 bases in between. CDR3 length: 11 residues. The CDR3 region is CAREWNYGYTF. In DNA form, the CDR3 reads TGTGCCAGGGAGTGGAACTATGGCTACACCTTC.

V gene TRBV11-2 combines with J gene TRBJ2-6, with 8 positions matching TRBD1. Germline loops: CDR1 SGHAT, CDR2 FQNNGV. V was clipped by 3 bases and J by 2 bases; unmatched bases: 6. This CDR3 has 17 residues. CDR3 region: CASSLFPGGAGANVLTF. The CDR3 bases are TGTGCCAGCAGCTTGTTTCCAGGGGGCGCTGGGGCCAACGTCCTGACTTTC.

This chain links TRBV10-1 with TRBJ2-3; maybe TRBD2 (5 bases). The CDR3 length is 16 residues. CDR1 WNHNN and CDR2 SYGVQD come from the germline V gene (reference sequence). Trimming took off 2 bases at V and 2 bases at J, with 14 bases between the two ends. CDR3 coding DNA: TGCGCCAGCAGTGAGGTCAGGCTAGCTAACACAGATACGCAGTATTTT. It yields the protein CASSEVRLANTDTQYF.

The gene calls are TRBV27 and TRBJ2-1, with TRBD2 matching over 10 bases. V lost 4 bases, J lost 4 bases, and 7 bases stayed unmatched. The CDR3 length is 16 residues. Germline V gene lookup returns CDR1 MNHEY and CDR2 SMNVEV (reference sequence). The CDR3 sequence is CASSSTASGRYNEQFF. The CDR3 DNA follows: TGTGCCAGCAGTTCCACCGCTAGCGGGAGATACAATGAGCAGTTCTTC.

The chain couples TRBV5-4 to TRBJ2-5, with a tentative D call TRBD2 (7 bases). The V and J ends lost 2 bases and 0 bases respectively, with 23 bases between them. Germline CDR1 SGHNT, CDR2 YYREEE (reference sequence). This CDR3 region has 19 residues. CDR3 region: CASSLTTGGRRGYQETQYF. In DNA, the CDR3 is TGTGCCAGCAGCTTAACTACCGGGGGGCGAAGGGGATACCAAGAGACCCAGTACTTC.

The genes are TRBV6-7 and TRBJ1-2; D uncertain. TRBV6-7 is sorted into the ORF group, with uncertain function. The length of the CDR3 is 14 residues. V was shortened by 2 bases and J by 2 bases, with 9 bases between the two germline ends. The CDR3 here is CASSYPTLNYGYTF. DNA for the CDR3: TGTGCCAGCAGTTACCCGACTTTGAACTATGGCTACACCTTC.

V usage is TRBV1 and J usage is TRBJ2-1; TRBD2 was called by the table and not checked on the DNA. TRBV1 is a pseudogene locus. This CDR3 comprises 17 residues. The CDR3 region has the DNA TGCACCAGCAGCCAAGATCCGGCTAGCGGGAGCTACAATGAGCAGTTCTTC. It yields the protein CTSSQDPASGSYNEQFF.